This TCR beta chain was obtained from a study of OX40 agonist ivuxolimab in advanced cancers. Repertoires were generated with immunoSEQ multiplex PCR, while TCRdb's copy carries only in-frame clones and drops some. The profile shows about 67,000 clones, about 89% of them singletons. For this clone: Compared with germline, one end of the junction differs, possibly owing to a read error.

The CDR3 loop spans 13 amino acids. Germline V gene lookup returns CDR1 SQVTM and CDR2 ANQGSEA. The sequencing here drew on CD4+ or CD8+ T cells sorted from blood, taken in a trial of the OX40 agonist ivuxolimab. The TCR was taken from an adult with an advanced solid tumor such as melanoma, head and neck, liver or kidney cancer. The chain employs TRBV29-1 and TRBJ2-3; TRBD1 is a possible D gene (6 bases). CDR3 residues: CSGEIQGPDTQYF. CDR3 sequence (DNA): TGCAGCGGTGAAATCCAGGGGCCAGATACGCAGTATTTT.